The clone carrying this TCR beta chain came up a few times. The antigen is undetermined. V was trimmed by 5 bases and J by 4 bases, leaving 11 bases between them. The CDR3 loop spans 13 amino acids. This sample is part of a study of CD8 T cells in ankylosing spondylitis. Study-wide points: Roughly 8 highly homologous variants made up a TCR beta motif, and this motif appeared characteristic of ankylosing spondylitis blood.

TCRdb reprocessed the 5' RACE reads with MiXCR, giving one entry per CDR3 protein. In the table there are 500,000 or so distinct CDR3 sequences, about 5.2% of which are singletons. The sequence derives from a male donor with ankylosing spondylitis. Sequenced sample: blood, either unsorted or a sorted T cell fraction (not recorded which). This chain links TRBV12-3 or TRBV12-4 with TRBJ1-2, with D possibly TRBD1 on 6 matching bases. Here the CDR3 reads CASSPRTVYGYTF. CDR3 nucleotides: TGTGCCAGCAGTCCCCGGACAGTCTATGGCTACACCTTC.